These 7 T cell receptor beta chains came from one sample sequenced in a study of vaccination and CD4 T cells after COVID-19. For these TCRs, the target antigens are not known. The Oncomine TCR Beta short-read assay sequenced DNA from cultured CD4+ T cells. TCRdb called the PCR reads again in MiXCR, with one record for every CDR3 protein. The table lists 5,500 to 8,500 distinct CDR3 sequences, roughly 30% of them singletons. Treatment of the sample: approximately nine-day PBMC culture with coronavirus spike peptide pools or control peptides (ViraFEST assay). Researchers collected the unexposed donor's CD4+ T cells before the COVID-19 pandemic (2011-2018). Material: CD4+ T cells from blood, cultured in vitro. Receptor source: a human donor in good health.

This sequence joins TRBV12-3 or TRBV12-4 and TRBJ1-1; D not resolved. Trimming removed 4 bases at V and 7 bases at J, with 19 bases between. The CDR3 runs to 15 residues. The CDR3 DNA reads TGTGCCAGCAGTTCTTTCGGACGGGCTTCGGGTGAAGCTTTCTTT. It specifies CASSSFGRASGEAFF.

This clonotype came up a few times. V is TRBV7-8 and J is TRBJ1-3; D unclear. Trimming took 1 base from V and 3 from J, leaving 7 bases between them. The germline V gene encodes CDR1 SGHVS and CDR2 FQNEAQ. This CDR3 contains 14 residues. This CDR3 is CASSLEGGGNTIYF. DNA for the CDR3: TGTGCCAGCAGCTTAGAGGGTGGTGGAAACACCATATATTTT.

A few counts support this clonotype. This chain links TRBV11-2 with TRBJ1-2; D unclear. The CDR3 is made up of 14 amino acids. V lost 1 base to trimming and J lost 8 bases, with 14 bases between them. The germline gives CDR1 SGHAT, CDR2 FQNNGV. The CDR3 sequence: CASSLGQTPSGYTF. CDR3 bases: TGTGCCAGCAGCTTAGGTCAGACACCGAGCGGCTACACCTTC.

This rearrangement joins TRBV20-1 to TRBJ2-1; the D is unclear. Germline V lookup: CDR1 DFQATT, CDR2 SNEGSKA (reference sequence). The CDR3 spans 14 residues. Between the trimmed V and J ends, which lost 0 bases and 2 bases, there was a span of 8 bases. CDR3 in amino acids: CSARDAVPYNEQFF. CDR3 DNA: TGCAGTGCTAGAGATGCAGTACCCTACAATGAGCAGTTCTTC.

The CDR3 sequence is CASRGAVEGYTF. CDR3 DNA sequence: TGCGCCAGCCGGGGGGCTGTGGAGGGCTACACCTTC. The chain couples TRBV10-2 to TRBJ1-2; weak D call: TRBD1 (6 bases). This CDR3 contains 12 residues. The V end was cut by 8 bases, the J end by 8 bases, with 15 bases between. Germline V CDR1 and CDR2: WSHSY, SAAADI.

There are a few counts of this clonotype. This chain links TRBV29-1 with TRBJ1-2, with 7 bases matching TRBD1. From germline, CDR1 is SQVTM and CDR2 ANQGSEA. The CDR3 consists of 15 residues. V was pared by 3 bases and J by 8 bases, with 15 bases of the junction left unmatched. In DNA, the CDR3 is TGCAGCGTTGAGGGTAGACAGGGCCCCGTATGGGGCTACACCTTC. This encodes CSVEGRQGPVWGYTF.

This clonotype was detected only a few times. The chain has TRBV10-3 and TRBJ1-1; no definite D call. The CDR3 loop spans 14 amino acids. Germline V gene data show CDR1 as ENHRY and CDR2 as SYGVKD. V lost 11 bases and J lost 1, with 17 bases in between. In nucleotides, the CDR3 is TGTGCCGCGATGGGCACACACACGAACACTGAAGCTTTCTTT. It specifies CAAMGTHTNTEAFF.